This TCR beta chain came from a study of Ad26.COV2.S vaccination and SARS-CoV-2 variants (dated by TCRdb to the early 2020s). Regarding the research as a whole: Vaccine-arm donors were drawn from COV1001, a multicentre, randomized, double-blind, placebo-controlled phase I-IIa trial of Ad26.COV2.S in healthy adults. Trial participants were randomized into five groups of five, in which low-dose or high-dose Ad26.COV2.S was given once or twice, or placebo was given on both occasions. TCRbeta repertoire sequencing served as the tool for gauging how specific and how broad the SARS-CoV-2-reactive T cell receptors were following Ad26.COV2.S vaccination. The TCR-sequenced set comprised roughly 30 samples: some 20 Ad26.COV2.S vaccine recipients, 5 placebo recipients and 8 SARS-CoV-2 convalescent individuals. Ad26.COV2.S was administered intramuscularly at 5 x 10^10 or 1 x 10^11 viral particles, either as a single shot or as two shots given 56 days apart. Blinding of investigators to trial group allocation was maintained during experiments and outcome assessment.

What the study reported, not specific to this receptor: Substantial breadth of spike-specific CD8+ and CD4+ T cell responses was reported after vaccination. It was noted by the authors that total T cell responses may have been underestimated by the TCR breadth and depth analyses. Vaccine and placebo recipients had similar non-spike TCR breadth, a finding consistent with the vaccine containing only spike. Ad26.COV2.S recipients had higher spike-specific TCR breadth than placebo recipients (P = 0.0014). The study was not powered for comparison of responses between vaccine doses or regimens.

TCRbeta CDR3 regions were sequenced with the immunoSEQ Assay. After extraction, genomic DNA underwent amplification by bias-controlled multiplex PCR, followed by high-throughput sequencing. Per the source publication's procedure: To quantify the absolute abundance of each unique TCRbeta CDR3 region, sequences were collapsed and filtered. T cell fraction was estimated by normalizing TCRbeta template counts to usable DNA, with usable DNA measured through amplification of reference genes found in all nucleated cells. Repertoire TCRs were annotated as SARS-CoV-2-specific when V gene, CDR3 amino acid sequence and J gene were exactly matched to a known reactive TCR set. MIRA supplied the reference SARS-CoV-2 TCR set, which was filtered for enrichment in COVID-19-positive ImmuneCODE repertoires so that public or cross-reactive TCRs were removed. Drawing on the MIRA antigens, annotated TCRs were analysed further at the level of specific ORF or position within ORF. Depth was the summed frequency of annotated unique rearrangements, while breadth was defined as annotated unique rearrangements over total unique productive rearrangements. Two-sided Wilcoxon rank-sum tests were used to compare TCR breadth between groups. Sourced from immuneACCESS, this table was stored by TCRdb with only in-frame sequences that have V and J called. A share of the clones is absent; for the studies checked, an unresolved V gene accounts for under half, and the remainder has no known explanation. For V, J and clone size, that table is used; D and trimming come from the DNA. The sample data list more than 400,000 clones, and about 90% of these were observed just once. Clones ranked in the top ten supply roughly 4% of the sample.

Reading the label with the study, this specimen's treatment or condition is: some 19 received Ad26.COV2.S at low or high dose, single or two shots; several received placebo; per-sample allocation not given. Repertoires of vaccine and placebo recipients were sequenced from samples taken on day 63 after the first injection. Cohort 1b enrolled about two dozen adults aged 18-55 years at a single site in Boston, USA, between 29 July and 7 August 2020. As a vaccine, Ad26.COV2.S was a replication-incompetent adenovirus type 26 vector that expressed a prefusion-stabilized SARS-CoV-2 spike protein derived from the original Wuhan strain. There are a few counts of this clone. The antigen it binds to is not known. Base qualities were left out, and no much larger clone turns up one base away. Here the sequenced sample was peripheral blood, taken in a trial of Ad26.COV2.S vaccine versus placebo. This clonotype was obtained from a person between 18 and 65 years old who received the Ad26.COV2.S COVID-19 vaccine or a placebo.

The bases read TGCGCCAGCCGACAGGGTTTGGAAACCGGGGAGCTGTTTTTT. It encodes CASRQGLETGELFF. The rearranged segments are TRBV4-3 and TRBJ2-2; 7 middle bases align to TRBD1. As encoded in the germline V gene, CDR1 is LGHNA while CDR2 is YSLEER. Reading from cysteine to phenylalanine, the CDR3 counts 14 amino acids. Only the CDR3 portion is preserved as DNA: 42 bases, with reading frame beginning at the first base. At the junction V is shortened by 8 bases and J by 5 bases; bases outside the gene matches: 8.